This T cell receptor (beta chain) stems from a study of blood T cell repertoires in COVID-19. Background on the study: Some COVID-19 samples were acute and others convalescent; all came from the United States, Italy and Spain.

The germline gives CDR1 MNHNS, CDR2 SASEGT. This CDR3 is built from 15 residues. The germline V and J ends were trimmed by 1 base and 0 bases, with 8 bases remaining between them. In the original workflow: Estimation of nucleated cell counts was performed using reference gene primer amplification. Using immunoSEQ multiplex PCR, the repertoire was profiled, and TCRdb retains in-frame clones only, with some absent. V, J and clone size derive from that table, while D and trimming were established from the DNA sequence. The table records about 34,000 clones, 90% of them present only once. The chain couples TRBV6-1 to TRBJ2-3, with a weak D call TRBD1 (5 bases). The source is an elderly man with acute or convalescent COVID-19. The specimen was peripheral blood. The CDR3 loop reads CASSEVGASTDTQYF. The CDR3 DNA is TGTGCCAGCAGTGAAGTAGGGGCTAGCACAGATACGCAGTATTTT.